The clone carrying this TCR beta chain has just one count. The CDR3 contains 18 residues. Germline-derived CDR1 and CDR2 are MNHNS and SASEGT. V lost 4 bases, J lost 0 bases, and 21 bases lay in between. The source of the sample is a study of blood T cell repertoires in COVID-19. Participant-given clinical history determined each cohort assignment. Donors in Cohort 3 counted as recovered after two negative PCRs, clearance, or symptom resolution. TCRdb's copy holds only in-frame clones and misses some; the assay was immunoSEQ multiplex PCR. The profile shows a few hundred thousand clones, about 85% of them singletons.

The chain links TRBV6-1 to TRBJ1-2, with D possibly matching TRBD1 (5 bases). The origin of this receptor is a woman under 40 who had recovered from COVID-19. The sequenced sample consisted of PBMCs or T cells enriched from blood (not recorded which). This CDR3 is CASSGVSVGASANYGYTF. The CDR3 bases are TGTGCCAGCAGTGGGGTGTCGGTAGGGGCGTCAGCTAACTATGGCTACACCTTC.